Listed below are T cell receptor beta chains from one sample, sequenced in a study of T cells after yellow fever vaccination. TCRdb reanalysed the 5' RACE reads using MiXCR and keeps one entry per CDR3 protein. Among 550,000 to 750,000 distinct CDR3 sequences, about 13% were seen once, and the ten largest hold about 14%. The specimen was PBMCs, collected on the day of the yellow fever booster vaccination. Receptor source: a man aged 25-40 years who received the YFV17D yellow fever vaccine. Both conserved end residues are part of each CDR3. The order of the fields is V gene, J gene, D gene, clone size, CDR3 DNA, CDR3 protein. A D gene is named only where the DNA matches it firmly. Clone size, where shown, is once, few, many, or a class for clones that have expanded.

V gene: TRBV11-3; J gene: TRBJ2-2; D gene: TRBD2; clone size: .; CDR3 DNA: TGTGCCAGCAGCTCCATCGGGACTACGAACGGGGAGCTGTTTTTT; CDR3 protein: CASSSIGTTNGELFF
V gene: TRBV7-6; J gene: TRBJ2-1; D gene: .; clone size: .; CDR3 DNA: TGTGCCAGCAGCCCCATCTCGTCTCGGGTAATCAATGAGCAGTTCTTC; CDR3 protein: CASSPISSRVINEQFF
V gene: TRBV5-1; J gene: TRBJ2-6; D gene: .; clone size: .; CDR3 DNA: TGCGCCAGCAGCTTAACGGTAGCGGCACCCTCTGGGGCCAACGTCCTGACTTTC; CDR3 protein: CASSLTVAAPSGANVLTF
V gene: TRBV6-5; J gene: TRBJ2-7; D gene: .; clone size: few; CDR3 DNA: TGTGCCAGCGGGACACGGGTATGGGAGCAGTACTTC; CDR3 protein: CASGTRVWEQYF
V gene: TRBV12-3/TRBV12-4; J gene: TRBJ1-2; D gene: .; clone size: few; CDR3 DNA: TGTGCCAGCAGTCTCTCAGCTAACTATGGCTACACCTTC; CDR3 protein: CASSLSANYGYTF
V gene: TRBV7-3; J gene: TRBJ2-7; D gene: TRBD1; clone size: .; CDR3 DNA: TGTGCCAGCAGCGCCAATACAGGGGGCGAGCAGTACTTC; CDR3 protein: CASSANTGGEQYF
V gene: TRBV7-2; J gene: TRBJ2-4; D gene: .; clone size: many; CDR3 DNA: TGTGCCAGCAGCTTATCAGCGGTAGCCAAAAACATTCAGTACTTC; CDR3 protein: CASSLSAVAKNIQYF
V gene: TRBV5-1; J gene: TRBJ2-3; D gene: .; clone size: few; CDR3 DNA: TGCGCCAGCAGCTTGATCTTCAGTCCTCTTAGCACAGATACGCAGTATTTT; CDR3 protein: CASSLIFSPLSTDTQYF
V gene: TRBV29-1; J gene: TRBJ1-1; D gene: .; clone size: few; CDR3 DNA: TGCAGCGTAAGATCGTCGATCATCCCGAGGGCGAACACTGAAGCTTTCTTT; CDR3 protein: CSVRSSIIPRANTEAFF
V gene: TRBV10-3; J gene: TRBJ2-5; D gene: TRBD2; clone size: few; CDR3 DNA: TGTGCCATCAGCGCCGGGACTAGAACGGGTGGGGAGACCCAGTACTTC; CDR3 protein: CAISAGTRTGGETQYF